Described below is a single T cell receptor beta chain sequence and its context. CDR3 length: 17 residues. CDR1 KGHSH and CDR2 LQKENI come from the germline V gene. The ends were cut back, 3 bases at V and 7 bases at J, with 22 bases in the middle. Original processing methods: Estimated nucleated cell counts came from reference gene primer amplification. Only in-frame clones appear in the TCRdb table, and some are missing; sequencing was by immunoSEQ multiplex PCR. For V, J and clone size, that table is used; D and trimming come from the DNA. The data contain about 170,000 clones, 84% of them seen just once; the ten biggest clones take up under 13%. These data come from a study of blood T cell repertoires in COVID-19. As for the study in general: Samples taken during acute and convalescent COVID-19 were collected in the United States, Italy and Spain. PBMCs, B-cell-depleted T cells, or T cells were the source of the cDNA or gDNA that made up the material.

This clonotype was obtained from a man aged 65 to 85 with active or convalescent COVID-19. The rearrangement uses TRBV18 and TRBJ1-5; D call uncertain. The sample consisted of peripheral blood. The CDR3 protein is CASSPKEGGSTGQPQHF. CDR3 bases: TGTGCCAGCTCACCGAAGGAGGGAGGATCCACCGGCCAGCCCCAGCATTTT.